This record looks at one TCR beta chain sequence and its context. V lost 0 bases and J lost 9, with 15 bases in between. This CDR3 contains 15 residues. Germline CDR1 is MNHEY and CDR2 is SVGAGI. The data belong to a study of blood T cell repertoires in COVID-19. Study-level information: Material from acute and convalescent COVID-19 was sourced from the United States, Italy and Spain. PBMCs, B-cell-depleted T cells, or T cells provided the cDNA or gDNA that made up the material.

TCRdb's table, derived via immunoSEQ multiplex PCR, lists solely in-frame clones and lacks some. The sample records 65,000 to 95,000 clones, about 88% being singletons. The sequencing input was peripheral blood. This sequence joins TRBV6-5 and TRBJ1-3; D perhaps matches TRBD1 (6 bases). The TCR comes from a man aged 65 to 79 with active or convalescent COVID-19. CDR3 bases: TGTGCCAGCAGTTACTCGGGGGGAGGGGGTGGCACCATATATTTT. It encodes CASSYSGGGGGTIYF.